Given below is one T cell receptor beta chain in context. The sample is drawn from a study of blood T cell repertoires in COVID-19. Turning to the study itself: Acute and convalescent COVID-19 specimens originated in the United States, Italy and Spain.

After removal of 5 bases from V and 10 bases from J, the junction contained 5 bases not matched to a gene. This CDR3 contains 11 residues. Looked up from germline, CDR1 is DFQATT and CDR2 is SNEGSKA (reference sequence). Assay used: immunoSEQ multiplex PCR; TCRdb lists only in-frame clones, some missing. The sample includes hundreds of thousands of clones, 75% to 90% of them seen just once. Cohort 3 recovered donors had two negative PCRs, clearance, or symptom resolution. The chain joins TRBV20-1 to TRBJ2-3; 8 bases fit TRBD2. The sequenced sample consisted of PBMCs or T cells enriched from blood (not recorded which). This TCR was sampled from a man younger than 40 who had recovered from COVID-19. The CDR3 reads CSAPTGGSQYF. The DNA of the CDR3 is TGCAGTGCTCCCACGGGGGGGTCGCAGTATTTT.